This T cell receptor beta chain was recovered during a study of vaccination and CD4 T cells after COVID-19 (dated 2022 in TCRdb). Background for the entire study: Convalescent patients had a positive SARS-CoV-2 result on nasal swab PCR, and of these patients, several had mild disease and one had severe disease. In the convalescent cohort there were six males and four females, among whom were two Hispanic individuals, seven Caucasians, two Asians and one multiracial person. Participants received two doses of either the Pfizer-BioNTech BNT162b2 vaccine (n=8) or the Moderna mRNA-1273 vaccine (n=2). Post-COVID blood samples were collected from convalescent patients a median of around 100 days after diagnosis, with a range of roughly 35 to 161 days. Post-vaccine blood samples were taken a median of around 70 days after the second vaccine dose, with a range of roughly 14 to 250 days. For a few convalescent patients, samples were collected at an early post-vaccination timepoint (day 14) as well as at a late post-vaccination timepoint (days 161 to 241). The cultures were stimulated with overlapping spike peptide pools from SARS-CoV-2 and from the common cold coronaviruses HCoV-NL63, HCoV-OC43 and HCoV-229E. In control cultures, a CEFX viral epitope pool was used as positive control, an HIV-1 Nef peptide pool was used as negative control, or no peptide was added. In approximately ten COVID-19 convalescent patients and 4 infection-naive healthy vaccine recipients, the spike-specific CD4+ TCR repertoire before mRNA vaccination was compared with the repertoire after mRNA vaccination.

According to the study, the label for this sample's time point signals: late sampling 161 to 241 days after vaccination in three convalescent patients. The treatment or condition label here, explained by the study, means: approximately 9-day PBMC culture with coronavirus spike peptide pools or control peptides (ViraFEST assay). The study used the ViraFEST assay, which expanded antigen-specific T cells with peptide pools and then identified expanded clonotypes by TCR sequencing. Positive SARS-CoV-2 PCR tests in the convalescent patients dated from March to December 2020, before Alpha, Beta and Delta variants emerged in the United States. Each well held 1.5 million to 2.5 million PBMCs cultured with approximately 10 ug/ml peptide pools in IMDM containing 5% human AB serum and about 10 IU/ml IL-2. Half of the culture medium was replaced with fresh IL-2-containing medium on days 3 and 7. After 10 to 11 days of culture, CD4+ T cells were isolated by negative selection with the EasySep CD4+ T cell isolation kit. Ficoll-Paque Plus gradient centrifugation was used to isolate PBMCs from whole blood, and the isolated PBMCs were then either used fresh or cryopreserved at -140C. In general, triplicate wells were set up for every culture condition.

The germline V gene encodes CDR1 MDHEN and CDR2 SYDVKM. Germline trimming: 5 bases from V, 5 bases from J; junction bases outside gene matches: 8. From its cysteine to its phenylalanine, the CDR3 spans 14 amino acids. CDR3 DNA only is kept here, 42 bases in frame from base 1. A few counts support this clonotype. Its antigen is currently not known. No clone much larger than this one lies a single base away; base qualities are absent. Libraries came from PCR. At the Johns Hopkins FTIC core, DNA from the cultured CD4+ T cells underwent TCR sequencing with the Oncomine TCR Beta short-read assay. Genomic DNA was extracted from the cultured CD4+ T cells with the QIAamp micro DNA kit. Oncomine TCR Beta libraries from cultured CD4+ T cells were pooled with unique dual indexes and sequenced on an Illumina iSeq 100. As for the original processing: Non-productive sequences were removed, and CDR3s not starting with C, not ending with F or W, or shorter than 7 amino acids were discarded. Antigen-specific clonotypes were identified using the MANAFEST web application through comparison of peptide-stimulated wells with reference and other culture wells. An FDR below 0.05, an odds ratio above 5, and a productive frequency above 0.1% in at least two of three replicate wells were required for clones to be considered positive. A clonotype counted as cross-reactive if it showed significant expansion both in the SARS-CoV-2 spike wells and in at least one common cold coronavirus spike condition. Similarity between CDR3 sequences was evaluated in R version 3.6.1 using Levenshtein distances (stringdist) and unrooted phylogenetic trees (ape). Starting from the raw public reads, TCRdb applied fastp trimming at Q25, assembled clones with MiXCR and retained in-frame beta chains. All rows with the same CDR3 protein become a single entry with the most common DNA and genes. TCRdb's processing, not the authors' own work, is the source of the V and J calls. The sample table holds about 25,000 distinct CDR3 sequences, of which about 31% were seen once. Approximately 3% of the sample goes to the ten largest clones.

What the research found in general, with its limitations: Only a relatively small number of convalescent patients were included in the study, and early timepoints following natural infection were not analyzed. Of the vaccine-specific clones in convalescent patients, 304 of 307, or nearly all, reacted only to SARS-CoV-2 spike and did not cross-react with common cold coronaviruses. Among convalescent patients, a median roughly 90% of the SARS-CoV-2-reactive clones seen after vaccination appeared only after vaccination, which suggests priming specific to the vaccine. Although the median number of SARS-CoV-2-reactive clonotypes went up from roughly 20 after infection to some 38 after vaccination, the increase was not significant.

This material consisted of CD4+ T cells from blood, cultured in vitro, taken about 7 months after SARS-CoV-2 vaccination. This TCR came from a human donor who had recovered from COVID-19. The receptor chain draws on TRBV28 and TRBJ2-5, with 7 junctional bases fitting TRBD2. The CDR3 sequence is CASSLPGSGETQYF. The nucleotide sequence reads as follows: TGTGCCAGCAGTCTACCGGGTAGCGGGGAGACCCAGTACTTC.